These T cell receptor beta chains were read from a single sample in a study of T cells in tumors after PD-1 blockade. This table comes from immunoSEQ multiplex PCR, and its TCRdb copy is limited to in-frame clones, with some not included. The sample comprises fewer than 50,000 clones, about 84% of which are singletons, and 4% to 4.5% rests with the top ten. This material consisted of PBMCs, taken before anti-PD-1 treatment. These receptors were taken from a human donor with basal cell carcinoma. CDR3s include the opening cysteine and the closing phenylalanine or tryptophan. Each record gives: clone size, V gene, D gene, J gene, CDR3 protein, CDR3 DNA. A D gene is named only where the DNA matches it firmly. Not all rows give a size; the values are once, few, many and, for expanded clones, a class.

>-|TRBV29-1|-|TRBJ1-4
CSVDLAATEKLFF
TGCAGCGTTGACCTGGCAGCCACTGAAAAACTGTTTTTT
>-|TRBV27|-|TRBJ2-7
CASSFWGGGYEQYF
TGTGCCAGCAGTTTTTGGGGCGGCGGGTACGAGCAGTACTTC
>-|TRBV7-2|-|TRBJ2-1
CASSLTIAGEQFF
TGTGCCAGCAGCTTAACTATCGCTGGTGAGCAGTTCTTC
>few|TRBV7-9|-|TRBJ2-5
CASSIQEGLQETQYF
TGTGCCAGCAGCATACAGGAGGGGCTCCAAGAGACCCAGTACTTC
>-|TRBV7-6|TRBD1|TRBJ2-3
CASSRGLAPTDTQYF
TGTGCCAGCAGCAGGGGGCTAGCCCCCACAGATACGCAGTATTTT
>once|TRBV28|-|TRBJ2-3
CASNLQGASTDTQYF
TGTGCCAGCAACCTACAGGGAGCTAGCACAGATACGCAGTATTTT
>-|TRBV19|-|TRBJ1-4
CASSKGATNEKLFF
TGTGCCAGTAGTAAAGGGGCAACTAATGAAAAACTGTTTTTT
>few|TRBV27|-|TRBJ1-1
CASSLLGSGTEAFF
TGTGCCAGCAGTTTATTGGGCAGCGGGACTGAAGCTTTCTTT
>-|TRBV7-9|-|TRBJ2-7
CASSPTSYEQYF
TGTGCCAGCAGCCCTACTAGCTACGAGCAGTACTTC
>-|TRBV7-8|-|TRBJ2-5
CASSLDIPETQYF
TGTGCCAGCAGCTTAGATATACCGGAGACCCAGTACTTC